The T cell receptor (beta chain) under discussion was sequenced for a study of IL-17A CD8 T cells in psoriatic arthritis synovium. Turning to the overall study: The goal of the study was to define the phenotype, molecular profile and function of synovial IL-17A+CD8+ T cells in psoriatic arthritis pathogenesis.

The CDR3 contains 13 residues, cysteine and phenylalanine counted. The kept DNA is CDR3 alone, 39 bases in frame from the first base. Between the V and J ends, shortened by 6 bases and 6 bases respectively, the junction contains 12 bases. For CDR1 and CDR2, the germline V gene lists SNHLY and FYNNEI. This clone was observed a few times. What antigen it recognizes has not been identified. Base qualities are not provided; no much larger clone lies one nucleotide away. CD3+ T cells were isolated magnetically, stimulated for around 1.5 hours with PMA and ionomycin, and then labeled using IL-17A and IFNgamma cytokine secretion assays. Synovial fluid effusions were aspirated from the actively inflamed joints of patients with psoriatic arthritis. For each patient, synovial fluid served as the source from which three memory CD8+ T cell populations were isolated by sorting: Tc1 cells (IL-17A-IFNgamma+), Tc17 cells (IL-17A+) and the bulk memory fraction, allowing their TCR repertoires to be compared. The Classification of Psoriatic Arthritis Study Group (CASPAR) criteria were met by the psoriatic arthritis patients. Cytokine-secreting cells were counterstained with a viability dye and with anti-CD3, CD8, CD14 and CD4 antibodies and were sorted on a BD FACSAria. TCRbeta sequencing was performed on sorted synovial fluid CD8+ T cell subsets from three patients with psoriatic arthritis. Synovial fluid mononuclear cells were isolated with Lymphoprep and cryopreserved in liquid nitrogen before use. The medium used for cryopreservation was made up of around 53% fetal calf serum and around 9.6% dimethyl sulfoxide.

Here is what the overall study found, with its caveats: Only a few patients were included in the TCR sequencing, a limited sample size that the authors acknowledged. In a couple of patients, many Tc17 clones were shared with the synovial Tc1 population, giving Morisita overlap indices above 0.9. In psoriatic arthritis, TCRbeta sequencing revealed that synovial Tc17 cells were polyclonal (median clonality roughly 0.085). Although most synovial CD8+ subsets stayed polyclonal, some individual clones made up over 5% of the repertoire. Because no psoriatic arthritis synovial tissue samples were available, cells were taken from synovial fluid instead of synovial tissue.

After DNA extraction (Qiagen), TCRbeta V-D-J rearrangements were amplified in a bias-controlled manner and then sequenced at high throughput (immunoSEQ; Adaptive Biotech). Processing in the source paper ran as follows. Productive sequences were analyzed at sequence level using the immunoSEQ Analyzer platform. Clonality was calculated as 1 minus Pielou's evenness, with values from 0 (highly polyclonal) to 1 (monoclonal). How much repertoires overlapped between subsets was quantified with the Morisita index, which goes from 0 (no similarity) to 1 (complete similarity). TCRdb obtained this table from immuneACCESS and retained in-frame rearrangements with V and J assigned. These tables miss some clones; where compared with another copy, unresolved V genes account for less than half of the shortfall, and the remainder is unexplained. V and J calls and clone size follow that table, whereas D and trimming were derived from the DNA. This sample lists over a thousand clones; around 64% were detected once. The ten largest clones represent about 14% of the sample.

Recombination connected TRBV2 to TRBJ1-5; the D gene is unclear. The specimen sequenced was IL-17A+ (IFN-gamma+/-) memory CD8+ T cells from synovial fluid. What this sample's cell subset or site label stands for: IL-17A+IFNgamma+/- memory CD8+ (Tc17) cells. The TCR sequence derives from a human donor with psoriatic arthritis. CDR3 region: CASSHPGGQPQHF. The DNA sequence follows: TGTGCCAGCAGCCACCCGGGCGGTCAGCCCCAGCATTTT.